A selection of T cell receptor beta chains follows, all from one sample in a study of cytomegalovirus exposure and HLA in healthy donors. Clones were sequenced by immunoSEQ multiplex PCR, and TCRdb holds only the in-frame ones, with some missing. The sample consists of 170,000 or so clones, roughly 80% of them appearing once. The sequencing input was PBMCs. The receptors here all came from a man aged 50 to 59 in good health and CMV-seronegative. Each CDR3 is given with its conserved first and last residue. The D gene is left open where the match is weak. A row's size may be missing; if present it is once, few, many or a size class.

j_gene: TRBJ2-2
abundance: .
d_gene: .
v_gene: TRBV9
CDR3nt: TGTGCCAGCAGCGTAGGGGGCAACCCCCCCGGGGAGCTGTTTTTT
CDR3aa: CASSVGGNPPGELFF

j_gene: TRBJ2-1
abundance: .
d_gene: TRBD1
v_gene: TRBV6-5
CDR3nt: TGTGCCAGCAGAAGCCGTGACAGGGCCAATGAGCAGTTCTTC
CDR3aa: CASRSRDRANEQFF

j_gene: TRBJ2-1
abundance: .
d_gene: .
v_gene: TRBV5-1
CDR3nt: TGCGCCAGCAGCTTGGGTTTGGGGCCGATGGTCAATGAGCAGTTCTTC
CDR3aa: CASSLGLGPMVNEQFF

j_gene: TRBJ2-2
abundance: .
d_gene: .
v_gene: TRBV19
CDR3nt: TGTGCCAGTAGAAGCGGACAGATCGCGAACACCGGGGAGCTGTTTTTT
CDR3aa: CASRSGQIANTGELFF

j_gene: TRBJ2-1
abundance: .
d_gene: TRBD2
v_gene: TRBV10-3
CDR3nt: TGTGCCATCGGAGGCCTATCCATAGCGGGCGTAAGCTCCTACAATGAGCAGTTCTTC
CDR3aa: CAIGGLSIAGVSSYNEQFF

j_gene: TRBJ2-4
abundance: .
d_gene: TRBD2
v_gene: TRBV28
CDR3nt: TGTGCCAGCAACGGGGGAGGGCTGAACAAAAACATTCAGTACTTC
CDR3aa: CASNGGGLNKNIQYF

j_gene: TRBJ1-4
abundance: .
d_gene: .
v_gene: TRBV21-1
CDR3nt: TGTGCCAGCAGCAAAGGGAGGGAAGTTTACTCTGCAACTAATGAAAAACTGTTTTTT
CDR3aa: CASSKGREVYSATNEKLFF

j_gene: TRBJ1-2
abundance: once
d_gene: TRBD1
v_gene: TRBV4-3
CDR3nt: TGCGCCAGCAGCCAAGATCACCGGGACAGGGGCGTCGTATCCTTC
CDR3aa: CASSQDHRDRGVVSF

j_gene: TRBJ2-7
abundance: few
d_gene: TRBD1
v_gene: TRBV5-1
CDR3nt: TGCGCCAGCAGCTTGGAGTCAGGGGGCATCTCCTACGAGCAGTACTTC
CDR3aa: CASSLESGGISYEQYF

j_gene: TRBJ2-7
abundance: .
d_gene: .
v_gene: TRBV7-2
CDR3nt: TGTGCCAGCAGCCCGGGTGCCTACGAGCAGTACTTC
CDR3aa: CASSPGAYEQYF

j_gene: TRBJ1-3
abundance: .
d_gene: .
v_gene: TRBV9
CDR3nt: TGTGCCAGCAGCGCCTTCTCTGGAAACACCATATATTTT
CDR3aa: CASSAFSGNTIYF

j_gene: TRBJ2-5
abundance: .
d_gene: .
v_gene: TRBV5-1
CDR3nt: TGCGCCAGCAGCCCCCTACGCCAAGAGACCCAGTACTTC
CDR3aa: CASSPLRQETQYF

j_gene: TRBJ2-3
abundance: .
d_gene: TRBD2
v_gene: TRBV2
CDR3nt: TGTGCCAGCAGGGAACACGGGACTAGCGGGGGGACAGGGTATTTT
CDR3aa: CASREHGTSGGTGYF

j_gene: TRBJ1-2
abundance: .
d_gene: .
v_gene: TRBV2
CDR3nt: TGTGCCAGCACCCCACAGTTAAACTATGGCTACACCTTC
CDR3aa: CASTPQLNYGYTF

j_gene: TRBJ1-4
abundance: .
d_gene: .
v_gene: TRBV2
CDR3nt: TGTGCCAGCAGTGCTGTGACAGCAACTAATGAAAAACTGTTTTTT
CDR3aa: CASSAVTATNEKLFF

j_gene: TRBJ1-3
abundance: .
d_gene: .
v_gene: TRBV5-4
CDR3nt: TGTGCCAGCAGCTTCGCGGGCGCCGTTCTCACCATATATTTT
CDR3aa: CASSFAGAVLTIYF

j_gene: TRBJ1-4
abundance: once
d_gene: TRBD1
v_gene: TRBV6-5
CDR3nt: TGTGCCAGCAGTGTTGTAACAGGGGGGGGTGAAAAACTGTTTTTT
CDR3aa: CASSVVTGGGEKLFF

j_gene: TRBJ1-5
abundance: .
d_gene: .
v_gene: TRBV28
CDR3nt: TGTGCCAGCAGTCCCAGGGGACCTCAGCCCCAGCATTTT
CDR3aa: CASSPRGPQPQHF

j_gene: TRBJ2-5
abundance: .
d_gene: .
v_gene: TRBV7-9
CDR3nt: TGTGCCAGCAGCTCGTACCAAGAGACCCAGTACTTC
CDR3aa: CASSSYQETQYF

j_gene: TRBJ2-1
abundance: .
d_gene: .
v_gene: TRBV5-5
CDR3nt: TGTGCCAGCAGCTTCTTATACAATGAGCAGTTCTTC
CDR3aa: CASSFLYNEQFF

j_gene: TRBJ2-5
abundance: .
d_gene: TRBD1
v_gene: TRBV5-1
CDR3nt: TGCGCCAGCAGCTTTGAGGGGGCGAAAGAGACCCAGTACTTC
CDR3aa: CASSFEGAKETQYF

j_gene: TRBJ2-6
abundance: once
d_gene: .
v_gene: TRBV7-2
CDR3nt: TGTGCCAGCAGCTTGAGATCAGGGGCACACTCTGGGGCCAACGTCCTGACTTTC
CDR3aa: CASSLRSGAHSGANVLTF

j_gene: TRBJ2-4
abundance: once
d_gene: TRBD1
v_gene: TRBV29-1
CDR3nt: TGCAGCGTTGCCACCGGGACAGGGGGGATCATTCAGTACTTC
CDR3aa: CSVATGTGGIIQYF

j_gene: TRBJ2-3
abundance: .
d_gene: TRBD1
v_gene: TRBV5-1
CDR3nt: TGCGCCAGCAACCAACAGGGGCAATTAACAGATACGCAGTATTTT
CDR3aa: CASNQQGQLTDTQYF

j_gene: TRBJ2-7
abundance: .
d_gene: TRBD2
v_gene: TRBV7-2
CDR3nt: TGTGCCAGCGGGACTAGCGGGACCTACGAGCAGTACTTC
CDR3aa: CASGTSGTYEQYF

j_gene: TRBJ2-5
abundance: .
d_gene: .
v_gene: TRBV7-3
CDR3nt: TGTGCCAGCAGCTTAGCCGGCCCGAGGGAGACCCAGTACTTC
CDR3aa: CASSLAGPRETQYF

j_gene: TRBJ2-7
abundance: .
d_gene: .
v_gene: TRBV7-9
CDR3nt: TGTGCCAGCAGCTCGGTTGATGAGCAGTACTTC
CDR3aa: CASSSVDEQYF